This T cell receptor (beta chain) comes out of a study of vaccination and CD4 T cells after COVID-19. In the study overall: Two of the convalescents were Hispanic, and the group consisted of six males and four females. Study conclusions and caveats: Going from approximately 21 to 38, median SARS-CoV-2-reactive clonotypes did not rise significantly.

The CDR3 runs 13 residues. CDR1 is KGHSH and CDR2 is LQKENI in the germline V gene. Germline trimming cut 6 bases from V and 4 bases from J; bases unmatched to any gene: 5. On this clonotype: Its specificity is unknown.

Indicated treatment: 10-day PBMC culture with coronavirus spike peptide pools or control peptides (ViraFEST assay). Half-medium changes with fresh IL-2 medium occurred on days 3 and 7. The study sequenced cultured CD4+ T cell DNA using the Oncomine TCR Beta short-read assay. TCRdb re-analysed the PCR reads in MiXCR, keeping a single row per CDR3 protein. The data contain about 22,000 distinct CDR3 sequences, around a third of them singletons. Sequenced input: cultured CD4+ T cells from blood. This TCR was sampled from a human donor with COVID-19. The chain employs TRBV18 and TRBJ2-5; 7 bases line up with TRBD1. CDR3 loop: CASSEQGLETQYF. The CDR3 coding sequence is TGTGCCAGCTCGGAACAGGGGTTAGAGACCCAGTACTTC. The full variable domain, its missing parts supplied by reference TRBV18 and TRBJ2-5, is NAGVMQNPRHLVRRRGQEARLRCSPMKGHSHVYWYRQLPEEGLKFMVYLQKENIIDESGMPKERFSAEFPKEGPSILRIQQVVRGDSAAYFCASSEQGLETQYFGPGTRLLVL.